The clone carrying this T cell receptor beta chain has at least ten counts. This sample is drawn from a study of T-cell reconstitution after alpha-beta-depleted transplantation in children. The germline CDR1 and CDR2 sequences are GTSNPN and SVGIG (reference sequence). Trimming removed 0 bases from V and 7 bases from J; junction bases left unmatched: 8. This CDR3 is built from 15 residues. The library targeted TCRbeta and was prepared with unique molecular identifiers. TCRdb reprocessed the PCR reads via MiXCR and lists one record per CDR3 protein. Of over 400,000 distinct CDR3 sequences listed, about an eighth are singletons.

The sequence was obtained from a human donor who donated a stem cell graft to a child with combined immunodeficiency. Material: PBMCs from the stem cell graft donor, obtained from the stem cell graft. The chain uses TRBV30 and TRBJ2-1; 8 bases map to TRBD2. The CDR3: CAWSVGAGDVNEQFF. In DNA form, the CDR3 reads TGTGCCTGGAGTGTAGGAGCGGGAGATGTGAATGAGCAGTTCTTC. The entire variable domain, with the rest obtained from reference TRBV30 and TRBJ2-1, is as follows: SQTIHQWPATLVQPVGSPLSLECTVEGTSNPNLYWYRQAAGRGLQLLFYSVGIGQISSEVPQNLSASRPQDRQFILSSKKLLLSDSGFYLCAWSVGAGDVNEQFFGPGTRLTVL.